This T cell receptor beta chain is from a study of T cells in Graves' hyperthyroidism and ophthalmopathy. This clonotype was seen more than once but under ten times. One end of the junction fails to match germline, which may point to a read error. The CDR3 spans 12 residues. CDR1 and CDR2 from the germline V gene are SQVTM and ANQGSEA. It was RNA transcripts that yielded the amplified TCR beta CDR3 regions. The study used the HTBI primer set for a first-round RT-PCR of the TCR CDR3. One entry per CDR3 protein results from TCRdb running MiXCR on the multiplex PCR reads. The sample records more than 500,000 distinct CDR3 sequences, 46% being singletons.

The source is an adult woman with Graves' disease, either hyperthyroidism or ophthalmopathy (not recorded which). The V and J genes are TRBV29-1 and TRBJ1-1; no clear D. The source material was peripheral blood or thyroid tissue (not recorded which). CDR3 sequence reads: CSVEAAFRVAVF. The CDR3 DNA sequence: TGCAGCGTTGAGGCGGCATTTAGGGTGGCAGTCTTT.